The entry that follows covers one TCR beta chain sequence. Produced via immunoSEQ multiplex PCR; TCRdb's table is partial and in-frame only. The profile shows some 320,000 clones, around 87% of them singletons. Cohort allocation depended upon clinical history that participants reported. Symptom resolution, clearance, or two negative PCRs marked the recovered donors of Cohort 3. The source of the sample is a study of blood T cell repertoires in COVID-19. For the study at large: The study drew acute and convalescent COVID-19 samples from the United States, Italy and Spain.

The J segment lost 5 bases and the V segment lost 6 bases, leaving 9 bases of the junction unmatched. CDR1 is MDHEN, CDR2 SYDVKM, per germline. The CDR3 consists of 15 residues. Input material: PBMCs or T cells enriched from blood (not recorded which). The source is a woman in her 30s who had recovered from COVID-19. The chain uses TRBV28 and TRBJ1-2, with 10 bases identical to TRBD1. CDR3 DNA sequence: TGTGCCAGCAGCCTGACAGGGGGCGCGGAATATGGCTACACCTTC. Amino acid sequence: CASSLTGGAEYGYTF.